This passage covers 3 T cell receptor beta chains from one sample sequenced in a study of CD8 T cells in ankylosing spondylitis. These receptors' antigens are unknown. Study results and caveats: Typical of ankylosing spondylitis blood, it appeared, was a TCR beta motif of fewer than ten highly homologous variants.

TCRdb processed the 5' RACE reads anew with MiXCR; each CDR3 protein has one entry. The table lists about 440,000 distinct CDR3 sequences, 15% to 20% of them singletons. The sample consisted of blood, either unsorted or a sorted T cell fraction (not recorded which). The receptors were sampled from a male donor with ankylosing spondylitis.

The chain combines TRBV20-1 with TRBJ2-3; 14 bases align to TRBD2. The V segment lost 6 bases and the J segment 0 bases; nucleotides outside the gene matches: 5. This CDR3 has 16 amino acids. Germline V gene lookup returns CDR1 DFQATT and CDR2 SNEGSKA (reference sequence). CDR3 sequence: CSALRLAGGSTDTQYF. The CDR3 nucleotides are TGCAGTGCCCTCCGACTAGCGGGGGGGAGCACAGATACGCAGTATTTT.

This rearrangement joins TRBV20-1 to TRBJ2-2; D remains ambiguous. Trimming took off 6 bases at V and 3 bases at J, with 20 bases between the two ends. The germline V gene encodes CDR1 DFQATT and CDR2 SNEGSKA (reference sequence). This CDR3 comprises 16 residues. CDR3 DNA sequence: TGCAGTGCGCCCGTCCTTCGTTCGGGCCACACCGGGGAGCTGTTTTTT. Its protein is CSAPVLRSGHTGELFF.

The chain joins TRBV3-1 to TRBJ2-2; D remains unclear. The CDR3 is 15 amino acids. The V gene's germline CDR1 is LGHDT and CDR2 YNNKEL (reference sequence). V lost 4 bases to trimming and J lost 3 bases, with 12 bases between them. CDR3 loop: CASSPGVTDTGELFF. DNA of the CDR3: TGTGCCAGCAGCCCGGGTGTTACGGACACCGGGGAGCTGTTTTTT.